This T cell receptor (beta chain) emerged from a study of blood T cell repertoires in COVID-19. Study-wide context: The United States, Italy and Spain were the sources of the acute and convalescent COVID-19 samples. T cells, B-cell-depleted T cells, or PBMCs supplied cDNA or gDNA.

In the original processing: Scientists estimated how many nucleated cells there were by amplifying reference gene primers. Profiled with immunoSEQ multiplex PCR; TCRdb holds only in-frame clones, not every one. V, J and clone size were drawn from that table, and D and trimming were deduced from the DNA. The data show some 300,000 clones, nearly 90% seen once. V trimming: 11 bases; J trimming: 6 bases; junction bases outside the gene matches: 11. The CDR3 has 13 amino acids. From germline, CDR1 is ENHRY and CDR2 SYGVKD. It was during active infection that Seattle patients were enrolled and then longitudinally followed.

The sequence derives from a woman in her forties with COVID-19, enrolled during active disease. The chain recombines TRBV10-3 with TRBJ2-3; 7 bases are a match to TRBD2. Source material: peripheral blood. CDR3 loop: CASEGGRADTQYF. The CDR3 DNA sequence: TGTGCCTCCGAAGGCGGGAGAGCGGATACGCAGTATTTT.